The sequence of this TCR beta chain was determined in a study of blood T cell repertoires in COVID-19. Study information: The United States, Italy and Spain supplied acute and convalescent COVID-19 samples. Sources were T cells, B-cell-depleted T cells, or PBMCs; the material itself was cDNA or gDNA.

Per the original data handling: By means of reference gene primer amplification, nucleated cell counts were estimated. Assay: immunoSEQ multiplex PCR; the TCRdb copy retains only in-frame clones and omits some. Clone size and the V and J calls come from that table; the DNA yielded D and trimming. The table lists tens of thousands of clones, about four fifths of them singletons. Germline loops: CDR1 MGHRA, CDR2 YSYEKL. The CDR3 totals 17 residues. Between the trimmed V and J ends, which lost 1 base and 0 bases, there was a span of 13 bases. The rearrangement joins TRBV4-1 to TRBJ2-4, with D perhaps TRBD1 (5 bases). Specimen: peripheral blood. The clonotype was recovered from a human donor with acute or convalescent COVID-19. The donor label of this sample is uncertain. In DNA form, the CDR3 reads TGCGCCAGCAGCCAAGGGAAGGGGTTTTTAGCCAAAAACATTCAGTACTTC. Translation: CASSQGKGFLAKNIQYF.